These T cell receptor beta chains were read from a single sample in a study of blood T cell repertoires in COVID-19. Produced via immunoSEQ multiplex PCR; TCRdb's table is partial and in-frame only. Among about 230,000 clones listed, less than 85% were seen once. The specimen sequenced was peripheral blood. The receptors derive from a woman aged 70-85 years with active or convalescent COVID-19. CDR3s include the opening cysteine and the closing phenylalanine or tryptophan. The order of the fields is D gene, CDR3 length, V gene, clone size, J gene, CDR3 DNA, CDR3 protein. D genes are given only for firm matches. Size is stated for part of the rows, as once, few or many counts, or as a class when the clone is expanded.

>TRBD1|16|TRBV4-1|NA|TRBJ2-1
TGCGCCAGCAGCCTTAGTGAGGGACAGGGAACGAATGAGCAGTTCTTC
CASSLSEGQGTNEQFF
>TRBD1|15|TRBV2|few|TRBJ2-7
TGTGCCAGCAGCGCACAGGGGCCCCGCTCCGCCGAGCAGTACTTC
CASSAQGPRSAEQYF
>NA|13|TRBV28|NA|TRBJ2-7
TGTGCCACCAATATGAGGGGGGGAAACGAGCAGTACTTC
CATNMRGGNEQYF
>TRBD1|14|TRBV2|NA|TRBJ1-1
TGTGCCAGCAGTCTTACAGGGGAGTCCACTGAAGCTTTCTTT
CASSLTGESTEAFF
>NA|15|TRBV5-8|NA|TRBJ2-7
TGTGCCAGCAGTCGGGGGACTTTCAAGGGGTACGAGCAGTACTTC
CASSRGTFKGYEQYF
>NA|15|TRBV7-9|NA|TRBJ2-2
TGTGCCAGCAGCCGGCCGGGTTATAACACCGGGGAGCTGTTTTTT
CASSRPGYNTGELFF
>TRBD1|14|TRBV28|once|TRBJ2-7
TGTGCCAGCAGTTTAATACAGGGGCGGTCCGAGCAGTACTTC
CASSLIQGRSEQYF
>TRBD2|16|TRBV9|NA|TRBJ2-2
TGTGCCAGCAGCGGACTAGCGGGCTTTTCCACCGGGGAGCTGTTTTTT
CASSGLAGFSTGELFF
>NA|14|TRBV30|once|TRBJ2-5
TGTGCCTGGAGTTTAGCAGGGGTCGAGGAGACCCAGTACTTC
CAWSLAGVEETQYF
>NA|14|TRBV19|NA|TRBJ1-3
TGTGCCAGTAGTATCCAGGGGAGCTACAACACCATATATTTT
CASSIQGSYNTIYF
>TRBD2|15|TRBV11-2|NA|TRBJ2-5
TGTGCCAGCAGCTCCGGGTCGTCGGGGGGAGAGACCCAGTACTTC
CASSSGSSGGETQYF
>TRBD1|16|TRBV7-8|NA|TRBJ2-1
TGTGCCAGCAGCTTACAGGGGGCTGGGTCCTACAATGAGCAGTTCTTC
CASSLQGAGSYNEQFF
>NA|11|TRBV20-1|NA|TRBJ2-1
TGCAGTGCTAGTTCTGTAAATGAGCAGTTCTTC
CSASSVNEQFF
>TRBD1|14|TRBV5-1|NA|TRBJ1-6
TGCGCCAGCACCCCCGGACAGGGCCCGGGAGCCCTCCACTTT
CASTPGQGPGALHF
>NA|15|TRBV18|NA|TRBJ2-7
TGTGCCAGCTCACCGTCTCGGGACTTGTCCTACGAGCAGTACTTC
CASSPSRDLSYEQYF
>TRBD1|17|TRBV7-2|NA|TRBJ1-6
TGTGCCAGCAGCTTAGGGGGGACAGGGATAAGAAATTCACCCCTCCACTTT
CASSLGGTGIRNSPLHF
>NA|16|TRBV14|NA|TRBJ2-2
TGTGCCAGCAGCCAAAAAAGGGGGAGTGGGACCGGGGAGCTGTTTTTT
CASSQKRGSGTGELFF
>TRBD1|13|TRBV19|NA|TRBJ1-1
TGTGCCAGTAGTAAGAACGACAGGGTAGAAGCTTTCTTT
CASSKNDRVEAFF
>NA|13|TRBV4-2|NA|TRBJ2-5
TGTGCCAGCAGCCAAGGGCACCAAGAGACCCAGTACTTC
CASSQGHQETQYF
>NA|12|TRBV7-6|NA|TRBJ1-2
TGTGCCAGCAGCCGACAAATTGGCGGCTACACCTTC
CASSRQIGGYTF
>NA|17|TRBV28|NA|TRBJ1-5
TGTGCCAGCAGTTTCCCCCAAACCGGGACCGGGGGTCAGCCCCAGCATTTT
CASSFPQTGTGGQPQHF
>NA|11|TRBV11-2|few|TRBJ1-2
TGTGCCAGCAGCTCCCTCTATGGCTACACCTTC
CASSSLYGYTF
>TRBD1|13|TRBV12-3/TRBV12-4|few|TRBJ1-5
TGTGCCAGCAGCGGGACAGGGAATCAGCCCCAGCATTTT
CASSGTGNQPQHF
>NA|14|TRBV18|NA|TRBJ2-7
TGTGCCAGCTCATCTAGCGCCCCGCCGGCCGAGCAGTACTTC
CASSSSAPPAEQYF
>TRBD2|19|TRBV7-2|once|TRBJ2-2
TGCGCCAGCAGCTTAGCCCTCGCGGGGGGGGCGAAGTTTGGCGGGGAGCTGTTTTTT
CASSLALAGGAKFGGELFF
>TRBD2|17|TRBV7-8|NA|TRBJ2-1
TGTGCCAGCAGCTTGAGGACAGAACTAGCGGATGGCAATGAGCAGTTCTTC
CASSLRTELADGNEQFF
>NA|14|TRBV11-3|NA|TRBJ2-1
TGTGCCAGCAGCCGAATAGGCGGGGACGGTGAGCAGTTCTTC
CASSRIGGDGEQFF
>NA|13|TRBV30|NA|TRBJ1-1
TGTGCCTGCCTCGGGATTGGGGGGACTGAAGCTTTCTTT
CACLGIGGTEAFF
>NA|13|TRBV7-6|NA|TRBJ1-6
TGTGCCAGCAGCTTTCAGGATAATTCACCCCTCCACTTT
CASSFQDNSPLHF
>TRBD2|15|TRBV5-1|NA|TRBJ2-1
TGCGCCAGCAGCGTCACTAGCGGGGGTTACAATGAGCAGTTCTTC
CASSVTSGGYNEQFF
>TRBD2|17|TRBV5-1|NA|TRBJ2-7
TGCGCCAGCAGCTTGGCGGGAGGCGGGGGGATTCCCTACGAGCAGTACTTC
CASSLAGGGGIPYEQYF
>NA|19|TRBV4-1|NA|TRBJ1-2
TGCGCCAGCAGCCAAGGGACCCCCGGACAGATAGGAGATAACTATGGCTACACCTTC
CASSQGTPGQIGDNYGYTF
>TRBD2|15|TRBV7-2|NA|TRBJ2-1
TGTGCCAGCAGCTTGTCTAGCGGGAGGACTAATGAGCAGTTCTTC
CASSLSSGRTNEQFF
>TRBD1|19|TRBV4-1|NA|TRBJ2-6
TGCGCCAGCAGCCGCCGCGGGGACAGGGGGCTGATTGGGGCCAACGTCCTGACTTTC
CASSRRGDRGLIGANVLTF
>NA|15|TRBV6-5|many|TRBJ1-1
TGTGCCAGCAGGCTATCAGGGGCGGAAAACTCTGAAGCTTTCTTT
CASRLSGAENSEAFF
>NA|14|TRBV6-2/TRBV6-3|NA|TRBJ2-3
TGTGCCAGCAGTTATGTCACCCGGACAGATACGCAGTATTTT
CASSYVTRTDTQYF
>NA|16|TRBV6-5|NA|TRBJ2-3
TGTGCCAGCAGTTACTTCTCGGGGAGTCGAACAGATACGCAGTATTTT
CASSYFSGSRTDTQYF
>NA|11|TRBV12-3/TRBV12-4|once|TRBJ2-5
TGTGCCAGCAGTTTCCGAGAGACCCAGTACTTC
CASSFRETQYF
>TRBD2|17|TRBV5-1|NA|TRBJ2-2
TGCGCCAGCAGCTTGGTCCCAGCGGGAGACCACACCGGGGAGCTGTTTTTT
CASSLVPAGDHTGELFF
>TRBD2|15|TRBV5-1|once|TRBJ2-5
TGCGCCAGCAGCTTGGGCAGCGGGAGTGTTGAGACCCAGTACTTC
CASSLGSGSVETQYF
>TRBD1|14|TRBV6-2/TRBV6-3|once|TRBJ1-1
TGTGCCAGCAGTTACTCCCCGGACAGGGGGAAAGCTTTCTTT
CASSYSPDRGKAFF
>TRBD2|15|TRBV5-1|NA|TRBJ2-7
TGCGCCAGCAGCTTGGTCGTAGCGGGAGGCTACGAGCAGTACTTC
CASSLVVAGGYEQYF
>TRBD1|14|TRBV2|NA|TRBJ1-1
TGTGCCAGCAGTGGACAGGGGGCCGGCACTGAAGCTTTCTTT
CASSGQGAGTEAFF
>TRBD1|13|TRBV19|few|TRBJ1-5
TGTGTCTCGTCCGGGACAGATAATCAGCCCCAGCATTTT
CVSSGTDNQPQHF
>TRBD1|16|TRBV5-1|NA|TRBJ1-2
TGCGCCAGCAGCTGGCGGACAGGCTCGGTAGGCTATGGCTACACCTTC
CASSWRTGSVGYGYTF
>NA|15|TRBV7-6|NA|TRBJ1-3
TGTGCCAGCAGCTTAGTGGCTCACTCTGGAAACACCATATATTTT
CASSLVAHSGNTIYF
>TRBD1|16|TRBV24-1|few|TRBJ2-7
TGTGCCACCAGTGTTCTGGACAGGGATGTAAATTACGAGCAGTACTTC
CATSVLDRDVNYEQYF
>NA|13|TRBV24-1|NA|TRBJ2-2
TGTGCCACGGGGGACACCTCCACCGGGGAGCTGTTTTTT
CATGDTSTGELFF
>NA|13|TRBV12-3/TRBV12-4|NA|TRBJ1-1
TGTGCCAGCAGTCCTCGGGTTAACACTGAAGCTTTCTTT
CASSPRVNTEAFF
>TRBD2|15|TRBV3-1/TRBV3-2|NA|TRBJ2-5
TGTGCCAGCAGCCCTAAGACTAGCGGCCCAGAGACCCAGTACTTC
CASSPKTSGPETQYF
>NA|18|TRBV19|NA|TRBJ1-6
TGTGCCAGGGGGGGGCAGGGCCGTTCTCGATCCTATAATTCACCCCTCCACTTT
CARGGQGRSRSYNSPLHF
>TRBD1|15|TRBV5-1|NA|TRBJ2-2
TGCGCCAGCAGAAGGGACAGGGGGTCGTCCGGGGAGCTGTTTTTT
CASRRDRGSSGELFF
>NA|14|TRBV24-1|NA|TRBJ1-2
TGTGCCACCAGTGATTCCACCAGGGTCTTCGGCTACACCTTC
CATSDSTRVFGYTF
>NA|14|TRBV2|NA|TRBJ1-3
TGTGCCAGCAGTGAACAGGCATTATCAAACACCATATATTTT
CASSEQALSNTIYF
>TRBD2|15|TRBV3-1/TRBV3-2|NA|TRBJ2-7
TGTGCCAGCAGCCCTGGGACTAGCGGGAGTTACGAGCAGTACTTC
CASSPGTSGSYEQYF